One sample yielded the 16 T cell receptor beta chains listed below, sequenced in a study of cytomegalovirus exposure and HLA in healthy donors. 60 Vbeta and 13 Jbeta primers were used in PCR. TCRdb's table, derived via immunoSEQ multiplex PCR, lists solely in-frame clones and lacks some. The data hold 85,000 to 100,000 clones, with around four fifths observed a single time. The material sequenced was PBMCs. These receptors were collected from a middle-aged woman in good health and CMV-seronegative.

The chain is built from TRBV6-5 and TRBJ2-1, with a possible D match to TRBD2 (6 bases). Trimming pared 6 bases from V and 1 base from J, leaving 10 bases between. CDR1 is MNHEY and CDR2 is SVGAGI in the germline V gene. The CDR3 totals 14 residues. CDR3 protein: CASRVGGSYNEQFF. Here the CDR3 DNA reads TGTGCCAGCAGAGTGGGGGGTTCCTACAATGAGCAGTTCTTC.

This chain joins TRBV5-5 and TRBJ2-1; TRBD2 agrees at 7 bases. Germline CDR1 and CDR2: SGHKS and YYEKEE (reference sequence). V shed 3 bases and J 4 bases; nucleotides not matched to a gene: 7. The CDR3 sequence is 15 residues long. CDR3 loop: CASSWGGGSYNEQFF. DNA for the CDR3: TGTGCCAGCAGCTGGGGCGGGGGTTCTTACAATGAGCAGTTCTTC.

The chain joins TRBV7-8 to TRBJ1-1; D may be TRBD1 (5 bases). Trimming took off 0 bases at V and 5 bases at J, with 13 bases between the two ends. CDR3 size: 15 residues. The germline CDR1 and CDR2 sequences are SGHVS and FQNEAQ. This CDR3 is CASSLAKGKKTEAFF. As DNA, the CDR3 is TGTGCCAGCAGCTTAGCGAAGGGGAAGAAAACTGAAGCTTTCTTT.

This clone was observed a single time. The V call is TRBV6-5, the J call TRBJ2-1; 8 nucleotides align to TRBD2. V was pared by 8 bases and J by 1 base, with 7 bases of the junction left unmatched. Germline V gene sequence: CDR1 MNHEY, CDR2 SVGAGI. This CDR3 spans 15 amino acids. CDR3 nucleotide sequence: TGTGCCAGCGGACGGGAGGGGGGATCCTACAATGAGCAGTTCTTC. It yields the protein CASGREGGSYNEQFF.

This clone showed up just a few times. This sequence joins TRBV7-9 and TRBJ1-2; 9 positions match TRBD1. V shed 5 bases, J shed 4 bases, and the junction held 14 bases outside the gene matches. The length of the CDR3 is 17 residues. Germline V gene data show CDR1 as SEHNR and CDR2 as FQNEAQ (reference sequence). This chain's CDR3 is CASSPRPGTGRPYGYTF. For the CDR3, the DNA is TGTGCCAGCAGCCCTCGACCCGGGACAGGGCGTCCCTATGGCTACACCTTC.

The rearrangement links TRBV9 to TRBJ2-1; TRBD2 matches at 9 bases. CDR1 is SGDLS and CDR2 is YYNGEE in the germline V gene. V lost 0 bases, J lost 3 bases, and 4 bases stayed unmatched. The CDR3 is made up of 16 amino acids. This chain's CDR3 is CASSVEGSGSYNEQFF. The DNA for the CDR3 is TGTGCCAGCAGCGTAGAGGGTAGCGGGAGCTACAATGAGCAGTTCTTC.

This clone was observed once. The chain has TRBV29-1 and TRBJ1-5; 7 bases agree with TRBD1. Germline trimming cut 5 bases from V and 5 bases from J; bases unmatched to any gene: 6. CDR3 length equals 13 residues. Germline lookup yields CDR1 SQVTM and CDR2 ANQGSEA. The CDR3: CSVTTGPDQPQHF. CDR3 in DNA: TGCAGCGTTACGACAGGGCCGGATCAGCCCCAGCATTTT.

The V gene is TRBV6-1, the J gene TRBJ2-7, with D hard to call. This CDR3 has 13 residues. Looked up from germline, CDR1 is MNHNS and CDR2 is SASEGT. V lost 1 base and J 4 bases, leaving 8 bases between the germline ends. Here the CDR3 DNA reads TGTGCCAGCAGTGAAGTTGGCAGTTACGAGCAGTACTTC. Encoded protein: CASSEVGSYEQYF.

This rearrangement joins TRBV2 to TRBJ1-1, with 7 bases identical to TRBD1. CDR1 is SNHLY and CDR2 is FYNNEI in the germline V gene. CDR3 length equals 16 residues. Losses at the gene ends were 6 bases for V and 3 bases for J; bases not matched to a gene: 13. The CDR3 sequence: CASRKGARVSDTEAFF. The CDR3 nucleotides read TGTGCCAGCAGGAAGGGGGCGCGTGTTTCCGACACTGAAGCTTTCTTT. The whole variable domain, remainder taken from reference TRBV2 and TRBJ1-1, is EPEVTQTPSHQVTQMGQEVILRCVPISNHLYFYWYRQILGQKVEFLVSFYNNEISEKSEIFDDQFSVERPDGSNFTLKIRSTKLEDSAMYFCASRKGARVSDTEAFFGQGTRLTVV.

This clone has just one count. J is TRBJ1-4 and V is TRBV5-1; a possible D gene is TRBD1 (5 bases). The CDR3 loop spans 15 amino acids. Germline V gene data show CDR1 as SGHRS and CDR2 as YFSETQ. The V end was cut by 3 bases, the J end by 5 bases, with 14 bases between. This CDR3 is CASSSRGIENEKLFF. The CDR3 nucleotides read TGCGCCAGCAGCTCAAGGGGAATTGAGAATGAAAAACTGTTTTTT.

The J gene is TRBJ1-2, the V gene TRBV6-6, with 8 bases aligning to TRBD1. Germline V gene sequence: CDR1 MNHNY, CDR2 SVGAGI (reference sequence). The CDR3 covers 16 residues. After removal of 5 bases from V and 5 bases from J, the junction contained 13 bases not matched to a gene. CDR3 DNA: TGTGCCAGCAGTCCCTGGGGGACAGGCGGAGGATATGGCTACACCTTC. Protein: CASSPWGTGGGYGYTF.

The chain employs TRBV7-2 and TRBJ1-3; D is undetermined. With 1 base removed from V and 8 bases from J, the gap between germline ends came to 12 bases. Per germline, CDR1 SGHTA and CDR2 FQGNSA. The CDR3 loop spans 14 amino acids. The CDR3 coding sequence is TGTGCCAGCAGCTTAGGGGTCGCGGTAGACACCATATATTTT. Protein sequence: CASSLGVAVDTIYF. Combining the CDR3 with reference TRBV7-2 and TRBJ1-3 gives the whole variable domain GAGVSQSPSNKVTEKGKDVELRCDPISGHTALYWYRQSLGQGLEFLIYFQGNSAPDKSGLPSDRFSAERTGGSVSTLTIQRTQQEDSAVYLCASSLGVAVDTIYFGEGSWLTVV.

This clone was seen a handful of times. This chain connects TRBV6-6 to TRBJ2-1, with 8 bases matching TRBD2. CDR1 and CDR2 (germline): MNHNY, SVGAGI (reference sequence). CDR3 length: 15 amino acids. With V trimmed by 8 bases and J by 1 base, 7 bases remained unmatched. CDR3 loop: CASGTGGVSYNEQFF. Written as DNA, the CDR3 is TGTGCCAGCGGAACGGGGGGGGTGTCCTACAATGAGCAGTTCTTC.

The V call is TRBV5-1, the J call TRBJ1-1, with a tentative D call TRBD1 (6 bases). Trimming shortened V by 4 bases and J by 5 bases, and 15 bases separated the two germline ends. Germline lookup yields CDR1 SGHRS and CDR2 YFSETQ. The CDR3 extends over 14 amino acids. The CDR3 loop reads CASSAGGHRTEAFF. The CDR3 DNA sequence: TGCGCCAGCAGCGCGGGGGGCCATCGGACTGAAGCTTTCTTT.

CDR3 coding DNA: TGTGCCATCAGTGGCCCACAGGGGTACGAGCAGTACTTC. Amino acids: CAISGPQGYEQYF. The chain recombines TRBV10-3 with TRBJ2-5; 7 bases fit TRBD1. The tail of the sequence fits TRBJ2-7 better, so the J call may be wrong. This CDR3 comprises 13 residues. Germline CDR1 ENHRY, CDR2 SYGVKD.

CDR3 in amino acids: CASSPRTGGAFF. The CDR3 region has the DNA TGTGCCAGCAGCCCTAGGACGGGCGGGGCTTTCTTT. This rearrangement joins TRBV7-2 to TRBJ1-1; no definite D call. From germline, CDR1 is SGHTA and CDR2 FQGNSA. Trimming shortened V by 5 bases and J by 11 bases, and 15 bases separated the two germline ends. The CDR3 has 12 residues.